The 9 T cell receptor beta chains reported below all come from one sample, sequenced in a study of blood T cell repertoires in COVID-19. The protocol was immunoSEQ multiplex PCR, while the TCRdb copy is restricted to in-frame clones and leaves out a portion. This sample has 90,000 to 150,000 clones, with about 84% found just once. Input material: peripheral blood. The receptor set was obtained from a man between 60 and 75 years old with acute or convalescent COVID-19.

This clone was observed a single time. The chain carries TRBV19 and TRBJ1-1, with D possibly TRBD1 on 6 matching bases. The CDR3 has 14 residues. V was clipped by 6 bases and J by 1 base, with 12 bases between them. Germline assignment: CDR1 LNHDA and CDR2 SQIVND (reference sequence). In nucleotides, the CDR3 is TGTGCCAGTAGCCGAAGGGGGGGGAACACTGAAGCTTTCTTT. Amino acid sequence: CASSRRGGNTEAFF.

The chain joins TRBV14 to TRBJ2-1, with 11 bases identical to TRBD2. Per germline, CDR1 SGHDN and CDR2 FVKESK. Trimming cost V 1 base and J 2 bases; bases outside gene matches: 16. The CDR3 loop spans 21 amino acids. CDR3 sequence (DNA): TGTGCCAGCAGCCAAGTTAAGCGGGAAGGTAGCGGGAGGGCCGCCTACAATGAGCAGTTCTTC. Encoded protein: CASSQVKREGSGRAAYNEQFF.

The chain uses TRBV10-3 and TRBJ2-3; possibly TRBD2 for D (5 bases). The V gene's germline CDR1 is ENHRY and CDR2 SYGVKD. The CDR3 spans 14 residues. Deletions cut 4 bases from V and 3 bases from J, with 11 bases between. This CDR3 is CAISGGRGTDTQYF. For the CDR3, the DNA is TGTGCCATCAGTGGGGGTAGAGGGACAGATACGCAGTATTTT.

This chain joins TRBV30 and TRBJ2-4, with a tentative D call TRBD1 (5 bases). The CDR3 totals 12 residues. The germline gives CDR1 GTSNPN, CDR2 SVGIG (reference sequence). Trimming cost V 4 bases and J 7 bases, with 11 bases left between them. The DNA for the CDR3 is TGTGCCTGGAAATGGGGCCCCAACATTCAGTACTTC. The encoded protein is CAWKWGPNIQYF.

The CDR3 DNA reads as TGTGCCAGTAGTATAAGCCGAGGGGACAGGGATGGAAATTCACCCCTCCACTTT. This gives the protein CASSISRGDRDGNSPLHF. The V gene is TRBV19, the J gene TRBJ1-6; 9 bases align to TRBD1. This CDR3 has 18 amino acids. The ends lost 2 bases at V and 7 bases at J; junction bases unmatched: 12. Germline lookup yields CDR1 LNHDA and CDR2 SQIVND (reference sequence).

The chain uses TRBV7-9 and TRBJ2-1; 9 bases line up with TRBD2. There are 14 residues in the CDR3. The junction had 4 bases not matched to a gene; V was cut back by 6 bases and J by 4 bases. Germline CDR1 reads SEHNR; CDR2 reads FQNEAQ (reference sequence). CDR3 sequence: CASRASGEYNEQFF. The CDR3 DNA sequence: TGTGCCAGCAGAGCTAGCGGGGAATACAATGAGCAGTTCTTC.

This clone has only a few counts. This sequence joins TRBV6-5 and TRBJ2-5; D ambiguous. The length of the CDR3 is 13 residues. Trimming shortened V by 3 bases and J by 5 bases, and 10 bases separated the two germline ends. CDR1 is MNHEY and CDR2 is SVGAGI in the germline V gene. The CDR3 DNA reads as TGTGCCAGCAGTTATTCCCTTATGGAGACCCAGTACTTC. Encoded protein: CASSYSLMETQYF.

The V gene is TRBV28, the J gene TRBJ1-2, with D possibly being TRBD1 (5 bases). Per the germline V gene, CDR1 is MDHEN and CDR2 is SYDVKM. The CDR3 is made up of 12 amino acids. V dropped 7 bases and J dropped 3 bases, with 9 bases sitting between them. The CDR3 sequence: CASTDRDYGYTF. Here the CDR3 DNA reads TGTGCCAGCACCGACAGAGACTATGGCTACACCTTC.

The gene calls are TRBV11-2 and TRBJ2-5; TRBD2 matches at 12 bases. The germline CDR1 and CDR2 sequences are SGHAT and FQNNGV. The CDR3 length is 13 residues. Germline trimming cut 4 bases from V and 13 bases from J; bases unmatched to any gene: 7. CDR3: CASSSRLAGEVYF. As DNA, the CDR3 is TGTGCCAGCAGCTCCCGACTAGCGGGAGAGGTGTACTTC.